The present TCR beta chain was sequenced within a study of Ad26.COV2.S vaccination and SARS-CoV-2 variants. About the study: Ad26.COV2.S arm of COV1001 included the donor.

As for treatment: about 20 received Ad26.COV2.S at low or high dose, single or two shots; 5 received placebo; per-sample allocation not given. Specimens were obtained on day 63 following the first vaccine or placebo injection. The donor's status was that of an adult aged 18-55 years in Boston. Some clones are missing from TCRdb's copy, which holds only in-frame ones; the method was immunoSEQ multiplex PCR. Altogether hundreds of thousands of clones are present, 80% to 90% being singletons, with the ten largest covering about 1.5%. CDR3 size: 13 residues. The V gene lost 6 bases and the J gene lost 5 bases, with 13 bases spanning the gap.

The source is a person between 18 and 65 years old who received the Ad26.COV2.S COVID-19 vaccine or a placebo. V is TRBV12-3 or TRBV12-4 and J is TRBJ1-1, with a possible D match to TRBD1 (6 bases). Sample: peripheral blood, taken in a trial of Ad26.COV2.S vaccine versus placebo. CDR3 loop: CASRIQGRTEAFF. In DNA form, the CDR3 reads TGTGCCAGCAGAATACAGGGAAGAACTGAAGCTTTCTTT.